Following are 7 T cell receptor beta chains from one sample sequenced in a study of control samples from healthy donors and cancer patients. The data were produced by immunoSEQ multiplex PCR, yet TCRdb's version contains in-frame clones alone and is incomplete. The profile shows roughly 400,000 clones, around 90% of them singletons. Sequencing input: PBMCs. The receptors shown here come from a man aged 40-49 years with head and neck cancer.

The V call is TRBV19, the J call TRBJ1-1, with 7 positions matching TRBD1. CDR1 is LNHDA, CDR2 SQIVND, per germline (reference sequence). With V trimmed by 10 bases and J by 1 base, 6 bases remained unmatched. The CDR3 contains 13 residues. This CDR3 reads CATQGTANTEAFF. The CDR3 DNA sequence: TGTGCCACCCAGGGGACAGCGAACACTGAAGCTTTCTTT.

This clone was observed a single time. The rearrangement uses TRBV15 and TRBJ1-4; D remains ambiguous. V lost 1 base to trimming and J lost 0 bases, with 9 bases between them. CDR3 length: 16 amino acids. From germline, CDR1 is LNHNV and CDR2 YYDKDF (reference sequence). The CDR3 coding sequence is TGTGCCACCAGCAGAGGCGTATCGGCAACTAATGAAAAACTGTTTTTT. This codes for CATSRGVSATNEKLFF.

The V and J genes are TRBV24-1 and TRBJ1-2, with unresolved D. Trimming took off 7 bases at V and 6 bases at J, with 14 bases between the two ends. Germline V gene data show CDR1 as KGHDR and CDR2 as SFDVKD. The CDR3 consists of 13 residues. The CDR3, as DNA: TGTGCCACCAGGGCCCCTTTCCAGGATGGCTACACCTTC. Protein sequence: CATRAPFQDGYTF.

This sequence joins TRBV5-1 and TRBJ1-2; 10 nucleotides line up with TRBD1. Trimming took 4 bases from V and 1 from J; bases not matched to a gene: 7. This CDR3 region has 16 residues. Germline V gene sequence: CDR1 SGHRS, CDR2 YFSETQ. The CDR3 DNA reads TGCGCCAGCAGCAGGGGTGGGACAGGGGATAACTATGGCTACACCTTC. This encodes CASSRGGTGDNYGYTF.

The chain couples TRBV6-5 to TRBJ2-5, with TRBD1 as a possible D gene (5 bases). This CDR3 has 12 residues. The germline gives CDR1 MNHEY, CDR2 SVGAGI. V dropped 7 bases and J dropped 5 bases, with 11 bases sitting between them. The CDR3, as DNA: TGTGCCAGCAATGCAGGGCTGGAGACCCAGTACTTC. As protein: CASNAGLETQYF.

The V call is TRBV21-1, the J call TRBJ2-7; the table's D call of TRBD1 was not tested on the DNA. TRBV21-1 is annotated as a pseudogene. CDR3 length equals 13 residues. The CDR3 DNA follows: TGTGCCAGCAGCAGGGACAACTCCTACGAGCAGTACTTC. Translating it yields CASSRDNSYEQYF.

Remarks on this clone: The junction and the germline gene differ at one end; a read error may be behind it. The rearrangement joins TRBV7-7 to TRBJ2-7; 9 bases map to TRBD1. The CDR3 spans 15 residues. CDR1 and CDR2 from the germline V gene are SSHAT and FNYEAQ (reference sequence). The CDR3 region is CASSLQGQGKSEQYF. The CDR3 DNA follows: TGTGCTAGCAGCCTCCAGGGACAGGGTAAAAGCGAGCAGTACTTC.